These 10 T cell receptor beta chains originate from one sample sequenced in a study of blood T cell repertoires in COVID-19. Only in-frame clones appear in the TCRdb table, and some are missing; sequencing was by immunoSEQ multiplex PCR. The sample carries roughly 160,000 clones, 80% to 85% recorded once. What was sequenced was PBMCs or T cells enriched from blood (not recorded which). The receptor source for this set is a woman between 55 and 75 years old who had recovered from COVID-19.

V usage is TRBV6-5 and J usage is TRBJ1-2; 7 bases align to TRBD1. There are 16 residues in the CDR3. Looked up from germline, CDR1 is MNHEY and CDR2 is SVGAGI. V trimming: 1 base; J trimming: 7 bases; junction bases outside the gene matches: 12. Written as DNA, the CDR3 is TGTGCCAGCAGTTACTTACCCCGGGACAGAGGTTCTGGCTACACCTTC. Translation gives CASSYLPRDRGSGYTF.

The chain couples TRBV15 to TRBJ1-5; 8 bases fit TRBD1. CDR1 LNHNV and CDR2 YYDKDF come from the germline V gene (reference sequence). The CDR3 has 15 residues. Unmatched junction bases numbered 7, after V lost 5 bases and J lost 4 bases. CDR3: CATSWTGLGNQPQHF. Written as DNA, the CDR3 is TGTGCCACCAGCTGGACAGGGCTGGGGAATCAGCCCCAGCATTTT.

The CDR3 loop is CASTYSTEAFF. The CDR3 DNA follows: TGTGCCAGCACCTACAGCACTGAAGCTTTCTTT. This chain connects TRBV2 to TRBJ1-1; D uncertain. The CDR3 length is 11 residues. CDR1 is SNHLY and CDR2 is FYNNEI in the germline V gene. The V gene lost 7 bases and the J gene lost 4 bases, with 7 bases spanning the gap. The whole variable domain, remainder taken from reference TRBV2 and TRBJ1-1, is EPEVTQTPSHQVTQMGQEVILRCVPISNHLYFYWYRQILGQKVEFLVSFYNNEISEKSEIFDDQFSVERPDGSNFTLKIRSTKLEDSAMYFCASTYSTEAFFGQGTRLTVV.

The chain carries TRBV27 and TRBJ2-3; 11 nucleotides line up with TRBD2. CDR1 MNHEY and CDR2 SMNVEV come from the germline V gene (reference sequence). The CDR3 has 16 amino acids. V gave up 0 bases and J gave up 8 bases; unmatched junction bases: 7. CDR3 protein: CASSLSSLAGGITQYF. The CDR3 region has the DNA TGTGCCAGCAGTTTATCGAGCTTAGCGGGGGGGATTACGCAGTATTTT.

The V gene is TRBV7-2, the J gene TRBJ1-1; no definite D call. With 5 bases removed from V and 7 bases from J, the gap between germline ends came to 11 bases. CDR1 is SGHTA and CDR2 is FQGNSA in the germline V gene. This CDR3 comprises 12 residues. As DNA, the CDR3 is TGTGCCAGCAGCCCCGAGGTAGGTGAAGCTTTCTTT. Translated, it gives CASSPEVGEAFF.

The J gene is TRBJ1-5, the V gene TRBV28; TRBD1 agrees at 9 bases. V lost 4 bases, J lost 5 bases, and 6 bases stayed unmatched. The CDR3 consists of 15 residues. Germline values: CDR1 MDHEN, CDR2 SYDVKM. CDR3 nucleotide sequence: TGTGCCAGCAGTTCCGTTGGACAGGGGTATCAGCCCCAGCATTTT. Its translation is CASSSVGQGYQPQHF.

This clone appeared a few times. The chain couples TRBV18 to TRBJ1-5; the D is unclear. CDR3 length: 17 residues. The V gene's germline CDR1 is KGHSH and CDR2 LQKENI. V was shortened by 3 bases and J by 4 bases, with 19 bases between the two germline ends. CDR3 residues: CASSPLQVRGNNQPQHF. CDR3 sequence (DNA): TGTGCCAGCTCACCGTTGCAGGTCCGAGGGAATAATCAGCCCCAGCATTTT.

The V and J genes are TRBV7-3 and TRBJ1-1; 9 bases line up with TRBD1. The CDR3 loop spans 11 amino acids. Per germline, CDR1 SGHTA and CDR2 FQGTGA. Trimming took 5 bases from V and 8 from J; bases not matched to a gene: 0. The CDR3 DNA follows: TGTGCCAGCAGCACAGGGGGCGAAGCTTTCTTT. Translating gives CASSTGGEAFF.

This clone was detected only a few times. The rearrangement joins TRBV28 to TRBJ2-1; no clear D. The V end was cut by 5 bases, the J end by 4 bases, with 3 bases between. Looked up from germline, CDR1 is MDHEN and CDR2 is SYDVKM. There are 11 residues in the CDR3. The CDR3 loop reads CASSQYNEQFF. The CDR3 DNA reads TGTGCCAGCAGTCAGTACAATGAGCAGTTCTTC.

This chain links TRBV2 with TRBJ2-3, with 12 bases lining up with TRBD2. The trim removed 6 bases at V and 4 bases at J, leaving 2 bases unmatched. CDR3 size: 14 residues. Germline V gives CDR1 SNHLY, CDR2 FYNNEI. The chain's CDR3 is CASRRLAGADTQYF. CDR3 nucleotides: TGTGCCAGCAGGCGACTAGCGGGGGCAGATACGCAGTATTTT.